This T cell receptor (beta chain) was recovered during a study of blood T cells in healthy people across ages. Primed by a sample-barcoded 5' primer and a J-beta primer mix, a second PCR proceeded for 7 to 11 cycles. TCRdb reanalysed the 5' RACE reads using MiXCR and keeps one entry per CDR3 protein. The sample contains fewer than 900,000 distinct CDR3 sequences, about 37% of which appear only once. Trimming removed 4 bases from V and 8 bases from J; junction bases left unmatched: 9. Germline assignment: CDR1 DFQATT and CDR2 SNEGSKA (reference sequence). The CDR3 consists of 14 residues. The sequence was obtained from a man aged 18 to 29 in good health. The V call is TRBV20-1, the J call TRBJ2-1, with TRBD1 matching 9 bases. Source material: blood. The CDR3 loop is CSATETTGGDEQFF. The DNA for the CDR3 is TGCAGTGCTACCGAAACAACAGGGGGCGATGAGCAGTTCTTC.